This T cell receptor (beta chain) was recorded in a study of technical replicates of blood from several donors. The J segment lost 2 bases and the V segment lost 4 bases, leaving 7 bases of the junction unmatched. CDR3 size: 16 residues. Looked up from germline, CDR1 is MNHNS and CDR2 is SASEGT. Sequencing used immunoSEQ multiplex PCR; TCRdb keeps in-frame clones, though not all of them. In the table there are 13,000 or so clones, approximately 86% of which are singletons. This chain connects TRBV6-1 to TRBJ2-7; 11 bases agree with TRBD2. The specimen sequenced was PBMCs. The receptor was derived from a human donor in good health. The CDR3 loop is CASSGMTSGATYEQYF. CDR3 DNA: TGTGCCAGCAGTGGGATGACTAGCGGGGCTACCTACGAGCAGTACTTC.